This T cell receptor beta chain was captured in a study of OX40 agonist ivuxolimab in advanced cancers. The study, taken as a whole, reports: Within 6 weeks, CD4+ and CD8+ blood T cells expanded clonally at 0.1 to 3.0 mg/kg. Patients with a partial response at 0.1-3.0 mg/kg had among the lowest clonal expansion. Determination of antigen specificity was not performed for the expanded peripheral T cells.

Germline assignment: CDR1 WNHNN and CDR2 SYGVQD (reference sequence). The CDR3 is 16 residues long. Trimming at V came to 6 bases and at J to 5 bases, leaving 13 bases not matched to a gene. Worth noting for this clone: Its antigen is undetermined.

Patients were ineligible given autoimmune disease history or systemic immunosuppression. Generated by immunoSEQ multiplex PCR, the TCRdb table keeps only in-frame clones and is missing some. The repertoire holds 90,000 or so clones, with about 91% as singletons. The sequences come from CD4+ or CD8+ T cells sorted from blood, collected in a trial of the OX40 agonist ivuxolimab. The TCR originated in an adult with an advanced solid tumor such as melanoma, head and neck, liver or kidney cancer. V usage is TRBV10-1 and J usage is TRBJ2-7; 10 bases are a match to TRBD2. The CDR3 DNA sequence: TGCGCCAGCAGCCGCGGGAGAGCGGGAGGGCCTAACGAGCAGTACTTC. Residues: CASSRGRAGGPNEQYF.